Given below is one T cell receptor (beta chain) in context. The CDR3 covers 13 residues. V was clipped by 6 bases and J by 1 base, with 9 bases between them. Study processing details: Nucleated cell number was recorded as an estimate derived from reference gene primer amplification. TCRdb keeps only in-frame clones here, not all; method: immunoSEQ multiplex PCR. Clonal size and the V and J genes are those of that table, whereas D and trimming came from the DNA. The data hold some 64,000 clones, with roughly 76% observed a single time. The sample is drawn from a study of blood T cell repertoires in COVID-19. Study overall: Samples taken during acute and convalescent COVID-19 were collected in the United States, Italy and Spain. From T cells, B-cell-depleted T cells, or PBMCs came the material, which was cDNA or gDNA.

Sequenced material: peripheral blood. The rearrangement joins TRBV12-3 or TRBV12-4 to TRBJ1-1; TRBD1 might be the D (5 bases). The source is a human donor in a cohort sampled during active COVID-19. DNA for the CDR3: TGTGCCAGCAGCGCCCAGGGGAACACTGAAGCTTTCTTT. Amino acids: CASSAQGNTEAFF.